The clone carrying this T cell receptor (beta chain) was recorded a few times. The data are from a study of T cells in Graves' hyperthyroidism and ophthalmopathy. Study-wide context: Initial diagnosis, before any treatment, was when peripheral blood was collected.

Template material for amplifying TCR beta CDR3 regions consisted of RNA transcripts. During a first-round RT-PCR of the TCR CDR3, the HTBI primer set was used. TCRdb fed the multiplex PCR reads into MiXCR, producing one record per CDR3 protein. The profile shows roughly 400,000 distinct CDR3 sequences, less than 20% of them singletons. The germline CDR1 and CDR2 sequences are DFQATT and SNEGSKA (reference sequence). Trimming took 6 bases from V and 4 from J; bases not matched to a gene: 9. CDR3 size: 14 residues. The origin of this receptor is a woman younger than 35 with Graves' hyperthyroidism that later progressed to Graves' ophthalmopathy. The sequenced material came from blood. This chain uses TRBV20-1 with TRBJ1-2; TRBD1 aligns across 9 bases. Here the CDR3 reads CSAVRDRDAYGYTF. The CDR3 region has the DNA TGCAGTGCAGTCCGGGACAGGGATGCCTATGGCTACACCTTC.